The 23 T cell receptor beta chains below were found in one sample sequenced in a study of technical replicates of blood from a handful of donors. This table comes from immunoSEQ multiplex PCR, and its TCRdb copy is limited to in-frame clones, with some not included. The data contain more than 90,000 clones, 96% of them singletons. The material sequenced was T cells isolated from PBMCs. These receptors originate from a human donor in good health.

This chain joins TRBV7-9 and TRBJ2-5, with 7 bases lining up with TRBD1. The CDR3 contains 15 residues. Per the germline V gene, CDR1 is SEHNR and CDR2 is FQNEAQ (reference sequence). The J segment lost 4 bases and the V segment lost 5 bases, leaving 10 bases of the junction unmatched. The CDR3 is CASSPIQGLAETQYF. CDR3 coding DNA: TGTGCCAGCAGCCCCATACAGGGGTTAGCAGAGACCCAGTACTTC.

The gene calls are TRBV7-9 and TRBJ2-5; D call uncertain. V dropped 5 bases and J dropped 2 bases, with 12 bases sitting between them. This CDR3 region has 14 residues. CDR1 SEHNR and CDR2 FQNEAQ come from the germline V gene (reference sequence). CDR3 region: CASSPTGRQETQYF. The CDR3 DNA follows: TGTGCCAGCAGCCCGACGGGTAGACAAGAGACCCAGTACTTC.

The V and J genes are TRBV4-1 and TRBJ1-1, with 10 bases that match TRBD1. The trim removed 1 base at V and 5 bases at J, leaving 16 bases unmatched. Germline assignment: CDR1 MGHRA and CDR2 YSYEKL. CDR3 length: 19 residues. The CDR3 sequence is CASSQVAPVKTGGNTEAFF. CDR3 DNA sequence: TGCGCCAGCAGCCAAGTGGCTCCCGTGAAGACAGGGGGCAATACTGAAGCTTTCTTT.

This chain links TRBV19 with TRBJ1-2, with 7 nucleotides matching TRBD1. The CDR3 covers 17 residues. Trimming cost V 6 bases and J 4 bases; bases outside gene matches: 17. Looked up from germline, CDR1 is LNHDA and CDR2 is SQIVND (reference sequence). The CDR3 region is CASSPPPRGFLSYGYTF. CDR3 sequence (DNA): TGTGCCAGTAGCCCCCCACCCAGGGGGTTCCTTTCCTATGGCTACACCTTC.

The chain recombines TRBV11-2 with TRBJ2-1; no firm D call. The V and J ends lost 5 bases and 6 bases respectively, with 11 bases between them. CDR1 is SGHAT, CDR2 FQNNGV, per germline. This CDR3 region has 13 residues. CDR3 region: CASSPPPSNEQFF. The CDR3 DNA reads as TGTGCCAGCAGCCCCCCCCCGTCCAATGAGCAGTTCTTC.

The CDR3 sequence is CASSFTGNPDTQYF. The CDR3 nucleotides are TGTGCCAGCAGCTTTACAGGGAACCCAGATACGCAGTATTTT. The chain links TRBV5-8 to TRBJ2-3; a weak D match, TRBD1 (6 bases). In germline, CDR1 is SGHTS, CDR2 YDEGEE. This CDR3 contains 14 residues. V was pared by 2 bases and J by 4 bases, with 11 bases between. The full variable domain, rest sourced from reference TRBV5-8 and TRBJ2-3, is EAGVTQSPTHLIKTRGQQATLRCSPISGHTSVYWYQQALGLGLQFLLWYDEGEERNRGNFPPRFSGRQFPNYSSELNVNALELEDSALYLCASSFTGNPDTQYFGPGTRLTVL.

The CDR3 loop is CASAGLGGSYNEQFF. DNA of the CDR3: TGTGCCAGCGCGGGACTTGGGGGCTCCTACAATGAGCAGTTCTTC. This sequence joins TRBV27 and TRBJ2-1, with D tentatively TRBD2 (6 bases). Trimming cost V 8 bases and J 0 bases, with 14 bases left between them. The length of the CDR3 is 15 residues. Germline V CDR1 and CDR2: MNHEY, SMNVEV (reference sequence).

This clone showed up just once. The CDR3 DNA sequence: TGTGCCAGTAGCCCATTTTTAGCGGGAGGAGCAGATACGCAGTATTTT. Translation gives CASSPFLAGGADTQYF. The chain links TRBV19 to TRBJ2-3, with TRBD2 matching over 10 bases. V lost 6 bases, J lost 4 bases, and 10 bases stayed unmatched. The CDR3 runs 16 residues. Germline loops: CDR1 LNHDA, CDR2 SQIVND (reference sequence).

V gene TRBV5-6 combines with J gene TRBJ2-1, with 7 positions matching TRBD1. Germline-derived CDR1 and CDR2 are SGHDT and YYEEEE. The CDR3 is 17 amino acids. J was trimmed by 4 bases and V by 2 bases; bases with no gene match: 12. In DNA, the CDR3 is TGTGCCAGCAGCTTCTATTACAGGGGAGCCTCTTACAATGAGCAGTTCTTC. The encoded protein is CASSFYYRGASYNEQFF.

The V gene is TRBV20-1, the J gene TRBJ2-1; no clear D. This CDR3 is 10 amino acids long. V lost 4 bases, J lost 11 bases, and 9 bases lay in between. Germline V gene sequence: CDR1 DFQATT, CDR2 SNEGSKA (reference sequence). The CDR3 sequence: CSATRTQQFF. For the CDR3, the DNA is TGCAGTGCTACTAGAACACAGCAGTTCTTC.

The chain employs TRBV2 and TRBJ2-3, with 7 positions matching TRBD2. CDR3 length: 14 amino acids. The V gene's germline CDR1 is SNHLY and CDR2 FYNNEI. V lost 8 bases, J lost 2 bases, and 7 bases stayed unmatched. CDR3 coding DNA: TGTGCCAGCGTAGGACTAGGGCTCACAGATACGCAGTATTTT. Its translation: CASVGLGLTDTQYF.

CDR3 region: CASSFTRVNQPQHF. The CDR3 DNA reads as TGTGCCAGCAGTTTCACCAGGGTCAATCAGCCCCAGCATTTT. The V and J genes are TRBV6-5 and TRBJ1-5; TRBD1 might be the D (5 bases). CDR1 is MNHEY and CDR2 is SVGAGI in the germline V gene. Between the trimmed V and J ends, which lost 4 bases and 3 bases, there was a span of 10 bases. The CDR3 runs 14 residues.

The chain carries TRBV28 and TRBJ1-5, with D tentatively TRBD1 (6 bases). The CDR3 has 15 amino acids. The germline V gene has CDR1 MDHEN and CDR2 SYDVKM. The V gene lost 5 bases and the J gene lost 6 bases, with 17 bases spanning the gap. This CDR3 is CASSPGHHWSQPQHF. The CDR3 bases are TGTGCCAGCAGTCCGGGACATCATTGGTCTCAGCCCCAGCATTTT. Supplemented by reference TRBV28 and TRBJ1-5, the full variable domain reads DVKVTQSSRYLVKRTGEKVFLECVQDMDHENMFWYRQDPGLGLRLIYFSYDVKMKEKGDIPEGYSVSREKKERFSLILESASTNQTSMYLCASSPGHHWSQPQHFGDGTRLSIL.

The V gene is TRBV5-1, the J gene TRBJ1-1, with TRBD1 matching over 9 bases. V shed 5 bases, J shed 4 bases, and the junction held 18 bases outside the gene matches. CDR1 is SGHRS, CDR2 YFSETQ, per germline. This CDR3 has 18 amino acids. The CDR3 sequence: CASRSWGLGTGIGTEAFF. The CDR3 DNA sequence: TGCGCCAGCAGATCATGGGGGCTGGGGACAGGGATCGGCACTGAAGCTTTCTTT.

This rearrangement joins TRBV4-1 to TRBJ1-2; 7 bases match TRBD1. CDR3 size: 15 residues. V lost 4 bases to trimming and J lost 5 bases; unmatched junction nucleotides: 10. Looked up from germline, CDR1 is MGHRA and CDR2 is YSYEKL. The CDR3 sequence is CASSLPTGHLYGYTF. The DNA of the CDR3 is TGCGCCAGCAGCCTACCGACAGGGCACCTTTATGGCTACACCTTC.

V and J are TRBV7-8 and TRBJ2-6; 8 bases fit TRBD1. This CDR3 contains 20 residues. Germline CDR1 SGHVS, CDR2 FQNEAQ. J was trimmed by 0 bases and V by 4 bases; bases with no gene match: 14. The CDR3 coding sequence is TGTGCCAGCAGCTCCCCCCGGACAGGGATTTATGACTCTGGGGCCAACGTCCTGACTTTC. This encodes CASSSPRTGIYDSGANVLTF.

V is TRBV18 and J is TRBJ2-1, with 8 nucleotides matching TRBD2. This CDR3 comprises 16 residues. V lost 3 bases and J lost 2; bases outside the gene matches: 6. Germline values: CDR1 KGHSH, CDR2 LQKENI. In nucleotides, the CDR3 is TGTGCCAGCTCACCGATCGCGGGGGGTACCTACAATGAGCAGTTCTTC. Encoded protein: CASSPIAGGTYNEQFF.

For this clone: Other nucleotide sequences in the sample specify the same CDR3. This chain connects TRBV28 to TRBJ2-7; 7 bases match TRBD2. Germline CDR1 is MDHEN and CDR2 is SYDVKM. CDR3 length: 13 amino acids. Losses at the gene ends were 2 bases for V and 3 bases for J; bases not matched to a gene: 1. The CDR3 protein is CASSLGRDYEQYF. CDR3 bases: TGTGCCAGCAGTTTAGGGAGGGACTACGAGCAGTACTTC. Supplemented by reference TRBV28 and TRBJ2-7, the full variable domain reads DVKVTQSSRYLVKRTGEKVFLECVQDMDHENMFWYRQDPGLGLRLIYFSYDVKMKEKGDIPEGYSVSREKKERFSLILESASTNQTSMYLCASSLGRDYEQYFGPGTRLTVT.

CDR3 nucleotides: TGTGCCACACTGACAGCTAACTATGGCTACACCTTC. It translates to CATLTANYGYTF. V is TRBV6-1 and J is TRBJ1-2; tentative D call: TRBD1 (5 bases). Germline CDR1 and CDR2: MNHNS and SASEGT. The germline V and J ends were trimmed by 10 bases and 0 bases, with 9 bases remaining between them. The CDR3 consists of 12 residues.

This chain joins TRBV11-2 and TRBJ1-5; D might be TRBD1 (6 bases). CDR3 length: 13 amino acids. The V gene lost 0 bases and the J gene lost 6 bases, with 6 bases spanning the gap. Germline V CDR1 and CDR2: SGHAT, FQNNGV. The CDR3 DNA sequence: TGTGCCAGCAGCTTAGACAGGGGTCAGCCCCAGCATTTT. This encodes CASSLDRGQPQHF.

This clone appeared a single time. The V call is TRBV6-6, the J call TRBJ2-2; D is perhaps TRBD1 (6 bases). CDR1 and CDR2 (germline): MNHNY, SVGAGI (reference sequence). The CDR3 sequence is 15 residues long. Deletions cut 4 bases from V and 5 bases from J, with 14 bases between. CDR3 region: CASSSDRSKTGELFF. CDR3 coding DNA: TGTGCCAGCAGTTCTGACAGGAGTAAGACCGGGGAGCTGTTTTTT.

The chain uses TRBV4-2 and TRBJ2-7; 7 nucleotides agree with TRBD2. CDR1 LGHNA and CDR2 YNFKEQ come from the germline V gene. Unmatched junction bases numbered 6, after V lost 0 bases and J lost 4 bases. CDR3 length: 15 amino acids. In nucleotides, the CDR3 is TGTGCCAGCAGCCAAGAGGCTAGCGGTGAATACGAGCAGTACTTC. Translating gives CASSQEASGEYEQYF.

V and J are TRBV7-8 and TRBJ2-1, with 11 positions matching TRBD2. V was pared by 5 bases and J by 4 bases, with 4 bases of the junction left unmatched. The CDR3 has 15 amino acids. Germline V gives CDR1 SGHVS, CDR2 FQNEAQ. CDR3 bases: TGTGCCAGCAGCCCGGGGACTAGCGGATACAATGAGCAGTTCTTC. This codes for CASSPGTSGYNEQFF. Using reference TRBV7-8 and TRBJ2-1 for the parts outside the CDR3, the full variable domain is GAGVSQSPRYKVAKRGQDVALRCDPISGHVSLFWYQQALGQGPEFLTYFQNEAQLDKSGLPSDRFFAERPEGSVSTLKIQRTQQEDSAVYLCASSPGTSGYNEQFFGPGTRLTVL.